This record covers a single TCR beta chain. Antigen unknown. This record belongs to a study of Tregs in tolerant kidney transplant recipients. The germline V and J ends were trimmed by 2 bases and 13 bases, with 17 bases remaining between them. This CDR3 is built from 13 residues. From germline, CDR1 is SNHLY and CDR2 FYNNEI. Repertoires were generated with immunoSEQ multiplex PCR, while TCRdb's copy carries only in-frame clones and drops some. The sample lists 30,000 or so clones; over 65% were seen once. The sequence derives from a human donor in good health. Sequenced input: Tregs from blood cultured with allogeneic cells. The chain links TRBV2 to TRBJ1-2, with TRBD1 as a possible D gene (5 bases). The CDR3 DNA reads as TGTGCCAGCAGTGAATCTTATCGGGGCCGCCTCACCTTC. Its protein product is CASSESYRGRLTF.